This T cell receptor beta chain was profiled in a study of blood T cells in healthy people across ages. Study-level points and caveats: Estimated diversity that came from one million T cells was considered an underestimate. In these data, TCR beta diversity tracked strongly with naive T cell percentage. In older individuals, TCR beta diversity per million T cells was lower, falling roughly linearly with age.

On this clonotype itself: Its target is unknown.

A J-beta primer mix and a sample-barcoded 5' primer were used in a second PCR of about 7 to 11 cycles. TCRdb redid the calling of the 5' RACE reads with MiXCR, one entry per CDR3 protein. This sample yields about 1,500,000 distinct CDR3 sequences, of which approximately 40% are seen a single time; 7% to 9.5% belongs to the top ten. The V segment lost 5 bases and the J segment 5 bases; nucleotides outside the gene matches: 8. Germline V gene lookup returns CDR1 SGHTA and CDR2 FQGNSA. CDR3 length: 15 amino acids. This clonotype was sampled from a woman aged 18-35 years in good health. Sequencing input: blood. This rearrangement joins TRBV7-2 to TRBJ2-3; 9 nucleotides line up with TRBD2. CDR3 residues: CASSPVAGVKDTQYF. In DNA form, the CDR3 reads TGTGCCAGCAGCCCAGTAGCGGGAGTTAAAGATACGCAGTATTTT.